Following are 12 T cell receptor beta chains from one sample sequenced in a study of control samples from healthy donors and cancer patients. Here immunoSEQ multiplex PCR was the method, and the copy in TCRdb shows in-frame clones only, minus some. Of under 200,000 clones listed, 91% were seen once; the top ten hold over 1.2%. The specimen sequenced was blood. These TCRs come from a woman aged 25 to 45 in good health.

A note on this clone: At one boundary the junction diverges from the germline segment, which might be a read error. V is TRBV7-7 and J is TRBJ2-1; 8 positions agree with TRBD2. The CDR3 contains 15 residues. Germline V CDR1 and CDR2: SSHAT, FNYEAQ (reference sequence). CDR3 amino acids: CASSLELAVYNEQFF. In DNA form, the CDR3 reads TGTGCTAGCAGCTTGGAACTAGCGGTCTACAATGAGCAGTTCTTC.

This clone was counted a single time. This chain connects TRBV29-1 to TRBJ2-7; D could derive from TRBD1 or TRBD2 (7 bases each). Trimming shortened V by 4 bases and J by 3 bases, and 13 bases separated the two germline ends. The CDR3 totals 13 residues. Germline loops: CDR1 SQVTM, CDR2 ANQGSEA. This CDR3 is CSVGAGGGYEQYF. The CDR3 region has the DNA TGCAGCGTTGGGGCAGGGGGGGGCTACGAGCAGTACTTC.

This clone was recorded a few times. The gene calls are TRBV19 and TRBJ2-3, with D possibly matching TRBD2 (5 bases). The CDR3 has 14 residues. V was cut by 5 bases and J by 2 bases, with 11 bases left in between. Germline V gene sequence: CDR1 LNHDA, CDR2 SQIVND (reference sequence). The CDR3 reads CASSGRAPTDTQYF. As DNA, the CDR3 is TGTGCCAGTAGTGGGCGGGCCCCCACAGATACGCAGTATTTT.

The gene calls are TRBV5-1 and TRBJ2-3, with D hard to call. Trimming cost V 0 bases and J 0 bases, with 5 bases left between them. This CDR3 region has 14 residues. From germline, CDR1 is SGHRS and CDR2 YFSETQ. This CDR3 reads CASSLDSSTDTQYF. In DNA form, the CDR3 reads TGCGCCAGCAGCTTGGACAGTAGCACAGATACGCAGTATTTT.

This chain joins TRBV25-1 and TRBJ2-4; 13 bases are shared with TRBD2. CDR1 and CDR2 (germline): MGHDK, SYGVNS. J was trimmed by 3 bases and V by 4 bases; bases with no gene match: 3. This CDR3 comprises 16 residues. The CDR3 DNA follows: TGTGCCAGCAGTGGGACTAGCGGGAGTGGCAAAAACATTCAGTACTTC. This translates into CASSGTSGSGKNIQYF.

The chain is built from TRBV5-1 and TRBJ1-5; D might be TRBD1 (5 bases). CDR1 and CDR2 from the germline V gene are SGHRS and YFSETQ. This CDR3 is 16 amino acids long. Trimming took 0 bases from V and 1 from J, leaving 11 bases between them. Here the CDR3 reads CASSLGGEWSNQPQHF. The CDR3 nucleotides are TGCGCCAGCAGCTTGGGAGGGGAGTGGAGCAATCAGCCCCAGCATTTT.

This chain connects TRBV11-2 to TRBJ2-7; the match to TRBD1 covers 7 bases. The CDR3 is made up of 14 amino acids. In germline, CDR1 is SGHAT, CDR2 FQNNGV. Trimming cost V 4 bases and J 4 bases; bases outside gene matches: 7. The CDR3 here is CASSSPTGVYEQYF. In nucleotides, the CDR3 is TGTGCCAGCAGCTCACCCACAGGGGTTTACGAGCAGTACTTC.

This chain connects TRBV24-1 to TRBJ2-1; 8 positions match TRBD2. This CDR3 region has 16 residues. Trimming removed 0 bases from V and 6 bases from J; junction bases left unmatched: 6. Germline CDR1 and CDR2: KGHDR and SFDVKD. As DNA, the CDR3 is TGTGCCACCAGTGATTTGCAAGCGGGAGAGGTCAATGAGCAGTTCTTC. Its protein is CATSDLQAGEVNEQFF.

The rearrangement joins TRBV27 to TRBJ2-7; 9 nucleotides line up with TRBD1. Germline values: CDR1 MNHEY, CDR2 SMNVEV (reference sequence). The CDR3 totals 14 residues. V lost 3 bases to trimming and J lost 3 bases; unmatched junction nucleotides: 3. The CDR3 region is CASSFRQGGYEQYF. The CDR3 DNA is TGTGCCAGCAGTTTTCGACAGGGGGGCTACGAGCAGTACTTC.

The table lists this clone with a count of one. The genes are TRBV7-8 and TRBJ2-2; no clear D. Trimming left V 0 bases short and J 1 base short, with 3 bases between. The CDR3 covers 14 residues. Germline CDR1 reads SGHVS; CDR2 reads FQNEAQ. This CDR3 is CASSLAGNTGELFF. Written as DNA, the CDR3 is TGTGCCAGCAGCTTAGCGGGGAACACCGGGGAGCTGTTTTTT.

The chain recombines TRBV2 with TRBJ1-2; TRBD1 agrees at 7 bases. The V segment lost 6 bases and the J segment 4 bases; nucleotides outside the gene matches: 8. The CDR3 runs to 14 residues. Germline V gene lookup returns CDR1 SNHLY and CDR2 FYNNEI. The CDR3 is CASSRGGSSYGYTF. The CDR3 DNA follows: TGTGCCAGCAGCAGAGGGGGCTCTAGCTATGGCTACACCTTC.

This chain uses TRBV28 with TRBJ1-4; the match to TRBD1 covers 7 bases. The CDR3 consists of 14 residues. CDR1 and CDR2 from the germline V gene are MDHEN and SYDVKM. V was clipped by 3 bases and J by 8 bases; unmatched bases: 6. The CDR3 DNA sequence: TGTGCCAGCAGTTTCCAACAGGGGTGGGAAAAACTGTTTTTT. It yields the protein CASSFQQGWEKLFF.